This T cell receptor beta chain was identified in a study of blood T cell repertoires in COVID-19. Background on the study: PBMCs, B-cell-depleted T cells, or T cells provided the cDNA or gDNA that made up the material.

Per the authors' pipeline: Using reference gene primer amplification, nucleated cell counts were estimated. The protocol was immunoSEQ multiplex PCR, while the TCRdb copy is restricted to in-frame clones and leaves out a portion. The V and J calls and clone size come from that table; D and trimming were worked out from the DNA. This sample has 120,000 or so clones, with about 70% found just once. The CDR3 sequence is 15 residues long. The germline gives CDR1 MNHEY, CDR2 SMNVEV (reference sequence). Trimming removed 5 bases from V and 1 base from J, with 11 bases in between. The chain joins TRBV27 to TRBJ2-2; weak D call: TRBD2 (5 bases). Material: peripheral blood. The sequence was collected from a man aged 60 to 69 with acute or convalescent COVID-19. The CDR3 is CASSTMAGNTGELFF. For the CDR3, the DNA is TGTGCCAGCAGTACAATGGCGGGGAACACCGGGGAGCTGTTTTTT.